This T cell receptor beta chain originates from a study of radiotherapy plus CTLA-4 blockade in lung cancer. Profiled with immunoSEQ multiplex PCR; TCRdb holds only in-frame clones, not every one. The sample includes 45,000 to 75,000 clones, more than 60% of them seen just once. Germline assignment: CDR1 GTSNPN and CDR2 SVGIG (reference sequence). This CDR3 has 17 residues. Unmatched junction bases numbered 10, after V lost 2 bases and J lost 0 bases. This specimen was peripheral blood, taken from a patient treated with radiotherapy plus ipilimumab. V gene TRBV30 combines with J gene TRBJ1-5; 7 bases line up with TRBD1. The receptor was isolated from a human donor with non-small cell lung cancer who had a partial response to radiotherapy plus ipilimumab. CDR3 protein: CAWSSGTASNSNQPQHF. In DNA form, the CDR3 reads TGTGCCTGGAGTAGTGGGACAGCTTCAAATAGCAATCAGCCCCAGCATTTT.